This T cell receptor (beta chain) emerged from a study of patients and donors after allogeneic stem cell transplantation. Germline CDR1 LGHNA, CDR2 YNFKEQ. The CDR3 extends over 17 amino acids. The junction had 5 bases not matched to a gene; V was cut back by 1 base and J by 4 bases. This clonotype was recorded at least ten times. TCRdb processed the RT-PCR reads anew with MiXCR; each CDR3 protein has one entry. Of fewer than 95,000 distinct CDR3 sequences listed, roughly 4.9% were seen once; the top ten hold 2.6%. The sequencing sample was made of blood, either unsorted or a sorted T cell fraction (not recorded which). This clonotype originated in a human donor who was either an allogeneic HSCT recipient or a stem cell or donor lymphocyte infusion donor (not recorded which). It is not recorded whose cells these are; they may come from a transplant donor. The genes are TRBV4-2 and TRBJ2-7, with 15 nucleotides matching TRBD2. The CDR3 is CASSQAGLAGGGYEQYF. In DNA, the CDR3 is TGTGCCAGCAGCCAAGCGGGACTAGCGGGGGGAGGATACGAGCAGTACTTC.